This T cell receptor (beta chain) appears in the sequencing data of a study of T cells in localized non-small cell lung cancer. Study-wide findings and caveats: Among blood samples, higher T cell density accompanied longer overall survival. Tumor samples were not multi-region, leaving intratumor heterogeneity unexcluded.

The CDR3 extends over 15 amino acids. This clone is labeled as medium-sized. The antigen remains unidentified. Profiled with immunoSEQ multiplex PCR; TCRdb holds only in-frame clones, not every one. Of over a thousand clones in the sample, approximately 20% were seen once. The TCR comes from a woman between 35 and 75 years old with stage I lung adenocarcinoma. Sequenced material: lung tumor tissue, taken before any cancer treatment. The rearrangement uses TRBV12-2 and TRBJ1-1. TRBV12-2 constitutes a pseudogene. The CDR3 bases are TGTGCCTCACGATGGGGGGCCCCCATGCGTGATGAAGCTTTCTTT. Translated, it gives CASRWGAPMRDEAFF.